The source of this T cell receptor beta chain is a study of blood T cell repertoires in COVID-19. Turning to the study itself: Samples representing acute and convalescent COVID-19 were sourced from the United States, Italy and Spain. Sample material is recorded as cDNA or gDNA derived from T cells, B-cell-depleted T cells, or PBMCs.

In the original analysis: Scientists estimated how many nucleated cells there were by amplifying reference gene primers. TCRdb keeps only in-frame clones here, not all; method: immunoSEQ multiplex PCR. That table supplies the V and J calls and clone size; D and trimming were determined from the DNA. The data show some 96,000 clones, over 65% seen once. The CDR3 loop spans 11 amino acids. V dropped 7 bases and J dropped 5 bases, with 8 bases sitting between them. The germline V gene has CDR1 MNHEY and CDR2 SVGAGI. The receptor was derived from a human donor in a cohort sampled during active COVID-19. The source material was peripheral blood. The V call is TRBV6-5, the J call TRBJ2-5; D ambiguous. CDR3 DNA sequence: TGTGCCAGCACCTATTCGGAGACCCAGTACTTC. Translated, it gives CASTYSETQYF.